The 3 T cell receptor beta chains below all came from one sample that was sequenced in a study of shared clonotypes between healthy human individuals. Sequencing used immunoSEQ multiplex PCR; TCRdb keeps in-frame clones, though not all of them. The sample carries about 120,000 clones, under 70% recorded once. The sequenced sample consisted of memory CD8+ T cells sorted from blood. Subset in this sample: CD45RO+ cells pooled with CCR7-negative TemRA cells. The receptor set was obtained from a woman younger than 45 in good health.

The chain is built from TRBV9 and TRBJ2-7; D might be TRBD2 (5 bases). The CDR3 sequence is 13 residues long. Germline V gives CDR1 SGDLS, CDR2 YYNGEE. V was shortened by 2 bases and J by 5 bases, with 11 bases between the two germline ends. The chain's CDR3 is CASSVEGWDEQYF. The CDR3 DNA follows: TGTGCCAGCAGCGTCGAGGGTTGGGACGAGCAGTACTTC.

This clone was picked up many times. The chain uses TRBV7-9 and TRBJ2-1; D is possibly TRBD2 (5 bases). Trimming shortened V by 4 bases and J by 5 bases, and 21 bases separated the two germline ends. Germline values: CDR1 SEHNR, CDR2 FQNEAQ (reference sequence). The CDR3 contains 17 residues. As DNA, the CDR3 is TGTGCCAGCAGCTCTACCCTCCTTGGGAGTGGGAACAATGAGCAGTTCTTC. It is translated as CASSSTLLGSGNNEQFF.

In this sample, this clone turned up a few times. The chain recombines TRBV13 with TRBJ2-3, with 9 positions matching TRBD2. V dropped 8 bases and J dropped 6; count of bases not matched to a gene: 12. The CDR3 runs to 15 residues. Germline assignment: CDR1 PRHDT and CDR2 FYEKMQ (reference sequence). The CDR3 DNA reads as TGTGCCAGCGCAATAAGGGCGGGAGGGCTGGATACGCAGTATTTT. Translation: CASAIRAGGLDTQYF.